Reported below is one T cell receptor beta chain. Its antigen is undetermined. J gave up 0 bases and V 5 bases, and 10 bases lay outside the gene matches. The CDR3 length is 17 residues. The germline CDR1 and CDR2 sequences are SGHNT and YENEEA. Some clones are missing from TCRdb's copy, which holds only in-frame ones; the method was immunoSEQ multiplex PCR. The sample holds some 33,000 clones, roughly 74% seen once. Controls came from buffy coats of healthy blood donors. The sample belongs to a study of STAT5B mutations in CD4+ large granular lymphocyte leukemia. Broader study findings: Without putative leukemic clones, patient CD4-sorted repertoires remained more clonal than healthy CD4+ repertoires. About 24% of private leukemic clonotypes occurred rarely in other patients' non-leukemic repertoires. 8/27 top patient clones versus 2/35 control clones were TRBV06-family.

This sequence was found in a human donor in good health. The chain employs TRBV11-3 and TRBJ2-5, with TRBD2 identical over 9 bases. Sequenced: CD4+ T cells from blood buffy coats. In DNA form, the CDR3 reads TGTGCCAGCAGCCGCGAAATGGGACTAGCTAACCAAGAGACCCAGTACTTC. It specifies CASSREMGLANQETQYF.